These 2 T cell receptor beta chains originate from one sample sequenced in a study of T cell responses to AZD1222 COVID-19 vaccine. Generated by immunoSEQ multiplex PCR, the TCRdb table keeps only in-frame clones and is missing some. The sample lists 140,000 to 150,000 clones; about 92% were seen once. Material: peripheral blood, obtained after recovery from COVID-19. The source is an adult who had recovered from COVID-19.

The genes are TRBV5-1 and TRBJ1-1; possible D gene TRBD1, 5 bases. The CDR3 spans 15 residues. Trimming cost V 4 bases and J 3 bases, with 16 bases left between them. Germline V gene data show CDR1 as SGHRS and CDR2 as YFSETQ. The CDR3 here is CASSAHLGGDTEAFF. The CDR3 coding sequence is TGCGCCAGCAGCGCCCACCTGGGGGGGGACACTGAAGCTTTCTTT.

The V and J genes are TRBV5-1 and TRBJ2-5; D uncertain. Deletions cut 4 bases from V and 5 bases from J, with 9 bases between. Germline V gene data show CDR1 as SGHRS and CDR2 as YFSETQ. CDR3 length: 12 amino acids. In DNA, the CDR3 is TGCGCCAGCAGCCCCGATCGTGAGACCCAGTACTTC. This codes for CASSPDRETQYF.